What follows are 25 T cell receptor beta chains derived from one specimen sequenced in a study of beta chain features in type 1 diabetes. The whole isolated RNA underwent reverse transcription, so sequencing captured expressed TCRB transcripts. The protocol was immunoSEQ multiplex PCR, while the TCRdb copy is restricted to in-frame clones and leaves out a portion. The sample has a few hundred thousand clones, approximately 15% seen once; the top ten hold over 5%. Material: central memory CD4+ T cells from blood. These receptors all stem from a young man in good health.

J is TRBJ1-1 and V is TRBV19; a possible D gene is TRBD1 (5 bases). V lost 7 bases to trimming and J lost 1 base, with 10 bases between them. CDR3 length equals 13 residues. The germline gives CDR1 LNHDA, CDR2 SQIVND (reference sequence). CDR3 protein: CASTWDGNTEAFF. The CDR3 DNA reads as TGTGCCAGTACCTGGGACGGGAACACTGAAGCTTTCTTT.

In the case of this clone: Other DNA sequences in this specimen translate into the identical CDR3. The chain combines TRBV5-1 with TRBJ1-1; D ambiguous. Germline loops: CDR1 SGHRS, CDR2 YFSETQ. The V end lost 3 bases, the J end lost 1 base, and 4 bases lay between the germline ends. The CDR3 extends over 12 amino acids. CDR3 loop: CASSSGNTEAFF. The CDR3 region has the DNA TGCGCCAGCAGCTCGGGGAACACTGAAGCTTTCTTT.

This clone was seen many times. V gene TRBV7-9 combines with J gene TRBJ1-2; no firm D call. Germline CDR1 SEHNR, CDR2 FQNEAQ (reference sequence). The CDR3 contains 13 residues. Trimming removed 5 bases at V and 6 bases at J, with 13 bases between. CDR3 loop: CASSARTWDGYTF. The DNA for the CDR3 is TGTGCCAGCAGCGCCCGGACTTGGGATGGCTACACCTTC.

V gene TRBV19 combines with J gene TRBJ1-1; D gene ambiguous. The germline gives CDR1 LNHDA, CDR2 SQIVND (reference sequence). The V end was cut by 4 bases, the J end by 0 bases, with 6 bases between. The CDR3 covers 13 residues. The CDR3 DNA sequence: TGTGCCAGTAGTAGGGTGCTGAACACTGAAGCTTTCTTT. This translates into CASSRVLNTEAFF.

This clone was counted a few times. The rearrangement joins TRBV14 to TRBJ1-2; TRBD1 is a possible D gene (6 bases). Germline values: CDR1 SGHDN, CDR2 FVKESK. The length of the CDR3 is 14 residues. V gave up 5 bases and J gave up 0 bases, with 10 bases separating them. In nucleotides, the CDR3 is TGTGCCAGCAGCTACGACAGGACTAACTATGGCTACACCTTC. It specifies CASSYDRTNYGYTF.

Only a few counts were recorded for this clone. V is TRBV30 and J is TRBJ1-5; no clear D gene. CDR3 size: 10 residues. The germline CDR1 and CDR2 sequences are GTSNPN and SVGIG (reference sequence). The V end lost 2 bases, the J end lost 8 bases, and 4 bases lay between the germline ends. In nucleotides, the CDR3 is TGTGCCTGGAGTAGCGAGCCCCAGCATTTT. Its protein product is CAWSSEPQHF.

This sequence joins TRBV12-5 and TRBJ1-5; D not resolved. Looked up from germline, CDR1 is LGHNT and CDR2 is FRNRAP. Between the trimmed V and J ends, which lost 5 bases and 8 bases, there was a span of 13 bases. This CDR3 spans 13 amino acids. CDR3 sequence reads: CASGTTLGEPQHF. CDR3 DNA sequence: TGTGCTAGTGGTACTACACTTGGGGAGCCCCAGCATTTT.

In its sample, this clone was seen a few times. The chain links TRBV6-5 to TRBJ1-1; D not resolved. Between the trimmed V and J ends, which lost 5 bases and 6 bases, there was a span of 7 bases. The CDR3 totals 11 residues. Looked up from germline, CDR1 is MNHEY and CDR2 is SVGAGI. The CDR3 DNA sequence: TGTGCCAGCAGTGGATTCGCTGAAGCTTTCTTT. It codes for CASSGFAEAFF.

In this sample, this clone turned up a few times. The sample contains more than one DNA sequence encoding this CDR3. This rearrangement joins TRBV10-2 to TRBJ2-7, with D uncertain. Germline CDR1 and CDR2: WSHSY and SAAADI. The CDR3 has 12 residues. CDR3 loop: CAISEYGYEQYV. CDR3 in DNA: TGTGCCATCAGTGAGTACGGGTACGAGCAGTACGTC.

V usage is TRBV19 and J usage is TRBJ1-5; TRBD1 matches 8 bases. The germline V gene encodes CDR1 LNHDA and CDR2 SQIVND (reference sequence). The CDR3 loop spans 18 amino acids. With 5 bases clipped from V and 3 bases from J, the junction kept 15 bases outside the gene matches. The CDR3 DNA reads TGTGCCAGTAGTCCAAAGATCAGGGGGCTCGGGGTCAATCAGCCCCAGCATTTT. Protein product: CASSPKIRGLGVNQPQHF.

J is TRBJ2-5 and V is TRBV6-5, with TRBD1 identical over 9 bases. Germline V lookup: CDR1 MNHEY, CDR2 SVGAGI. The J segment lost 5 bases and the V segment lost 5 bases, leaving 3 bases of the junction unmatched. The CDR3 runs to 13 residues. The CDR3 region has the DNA TGTGCCAGCAGTAGGGACAGGGCGGAGACCCAGTACTTC. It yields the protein CASSRDRAETQYF.

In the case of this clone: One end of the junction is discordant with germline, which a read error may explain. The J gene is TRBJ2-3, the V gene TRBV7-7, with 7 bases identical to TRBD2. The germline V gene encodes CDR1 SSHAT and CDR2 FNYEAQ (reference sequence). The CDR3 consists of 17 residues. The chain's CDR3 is CASSSGSGRGSTDTQYF. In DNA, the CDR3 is TGTGCTAGCAGCTCGGGGTCAGGGCGGGGGTCCACAGATACGCAGTATTTT.

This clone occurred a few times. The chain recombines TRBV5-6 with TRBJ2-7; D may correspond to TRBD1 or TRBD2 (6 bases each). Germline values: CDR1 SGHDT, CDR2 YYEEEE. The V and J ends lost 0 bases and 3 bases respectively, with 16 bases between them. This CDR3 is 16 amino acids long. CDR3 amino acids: CASSLAPGAGNYEQYF. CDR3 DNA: TGTGCCAGCAGCTTGGCCCCGGGGGCAGGCAACTACGAGCAGTACTTC.

The CDR3 loop is CASSGGGGNQPQHF. The CDR3 region has the DNA TGTGCCAGCAGTGGGGGTGGAGGCAATCAGCCCCAGCATTTT. The rearrangement joins TRBV6-1 to TRBJ1-5; D gene ambiguous. The CDR3 runs to 14 residues. The germline V gene has CDR1 MNHNS and CDR2 SASEGT. Trimming removed 4 bases from V and 2 bases from J, with 9 bases in between.

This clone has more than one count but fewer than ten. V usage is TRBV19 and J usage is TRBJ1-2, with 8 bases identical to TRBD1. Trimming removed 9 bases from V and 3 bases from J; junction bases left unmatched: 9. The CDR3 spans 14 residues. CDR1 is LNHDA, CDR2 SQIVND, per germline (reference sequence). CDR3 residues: CASTPQGAYYGYTF. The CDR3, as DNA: TGTGCCAGCACCCCTCAGGGGGCTTACTATGGCTACACCTTC.

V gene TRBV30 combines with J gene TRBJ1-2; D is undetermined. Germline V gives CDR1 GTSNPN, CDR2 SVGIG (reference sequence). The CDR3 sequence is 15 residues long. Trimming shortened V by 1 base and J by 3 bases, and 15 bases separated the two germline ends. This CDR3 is CAWSAGLYGDYGYTF. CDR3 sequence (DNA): TGTGCCTGGAGTGCCGGACTTTACGGGGACTATGGCTACACCTTC. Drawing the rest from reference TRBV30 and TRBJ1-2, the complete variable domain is SQTIHQWPATLVQPVGSPLSLECTVEGTSNPNLYWYRQAAGRGLQLLFYSVGIGQISSEVPQNLSASRPQDRQFILSSKKLLLSDSGFYLCAWSAGLYGDYGYTFGSGTRLTVV.

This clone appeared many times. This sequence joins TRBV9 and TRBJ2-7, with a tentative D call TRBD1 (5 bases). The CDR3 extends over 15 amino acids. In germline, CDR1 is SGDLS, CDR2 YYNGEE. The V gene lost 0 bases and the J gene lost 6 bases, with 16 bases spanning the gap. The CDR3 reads CASSVGWEGHSEQYF. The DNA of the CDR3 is TGTGCCAGCAGCGTAGGGTGGGAAGGACACTCCGAGCAGTACTTC.

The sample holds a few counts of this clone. This CDR3 is CASSQGRETQYF. In DNA, the CDR3 is TGTGCCAGCAGCCAAGGCAGGGAGACCCAGTACTTC. V is TRBV4-2 and J is TRBJ2-5; D remains unclear. V lost 1 base, J lost 5 bases, and 5 bases lay in between. Germline V gene sequence: CDR1 LGHNA, CDR2 YNFKEQ. The CDR3 consists of 12 residues.

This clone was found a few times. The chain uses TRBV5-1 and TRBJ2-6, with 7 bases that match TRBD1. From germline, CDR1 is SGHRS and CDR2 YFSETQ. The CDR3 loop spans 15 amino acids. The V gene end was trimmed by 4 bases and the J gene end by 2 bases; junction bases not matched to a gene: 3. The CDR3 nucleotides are TGCGCCAGCAGCCCTGACAGGGCTGGGGCCAACGTCCTGACTTTC. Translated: CASSPDRAGANVLTF. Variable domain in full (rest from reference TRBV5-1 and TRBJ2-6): KAGVTQTPRYLIKTRGQQVTLSCSPISGHRSVSWYQQTPGQGLQFLFEYFSETQRNKGNFPGRFSGRQFSNSRSEMNVSTLELGDSALYLCASSPDRAGANVLTFGAGSRLTVL.

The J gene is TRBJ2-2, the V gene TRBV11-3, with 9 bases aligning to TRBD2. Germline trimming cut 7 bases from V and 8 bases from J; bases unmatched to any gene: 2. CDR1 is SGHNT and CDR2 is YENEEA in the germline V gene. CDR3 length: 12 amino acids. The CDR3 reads CASKAGGGELFF. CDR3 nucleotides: TGTGCCAGCAAGGCGGGAGGGGGGGAGCTGTTTTTT.

The CDR3 region is CASSGTSTVRGNTIYF. The DNA for the CDR3 is TGTGCCAGCAGCGGAACATCCACAGTGAGGGGCAACACCATATATTTT. This chain connects TRBV9 to TRBJ1-3; a possible D gene is TRBD1 (5 bases). Deletions cut 3 bases from V and 7 bases from J, with 20 bases between. Germline lookup yields CDR1 SGDLS and CDR2 YYNGEE. CDR3 size: 16 residues.

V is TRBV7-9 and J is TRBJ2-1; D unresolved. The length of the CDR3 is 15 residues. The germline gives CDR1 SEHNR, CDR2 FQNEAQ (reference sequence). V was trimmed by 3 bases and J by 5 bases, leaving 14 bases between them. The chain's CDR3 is CASSFNRGLDNEQFF. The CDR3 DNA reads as TGTGCCAGCAGCTTTAACAGAGGCTTAGACAATGAGCAGTTCTTC.

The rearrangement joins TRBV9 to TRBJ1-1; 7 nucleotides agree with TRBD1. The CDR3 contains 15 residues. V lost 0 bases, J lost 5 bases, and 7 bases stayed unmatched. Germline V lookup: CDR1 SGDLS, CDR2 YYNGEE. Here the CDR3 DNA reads TGTGCCAGCAGCGTAGTACAGGGGAGTTGGACTGAAGCTTTCTTT. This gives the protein CASSVVQGSWTEAFF.

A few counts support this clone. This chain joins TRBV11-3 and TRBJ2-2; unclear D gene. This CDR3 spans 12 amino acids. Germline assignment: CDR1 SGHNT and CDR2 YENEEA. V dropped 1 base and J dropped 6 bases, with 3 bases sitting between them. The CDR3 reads CASSLAAGELFF. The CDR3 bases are TGTGCCAGCAGCTTAGCAGCCGGGGAGCTGTTTTTT.

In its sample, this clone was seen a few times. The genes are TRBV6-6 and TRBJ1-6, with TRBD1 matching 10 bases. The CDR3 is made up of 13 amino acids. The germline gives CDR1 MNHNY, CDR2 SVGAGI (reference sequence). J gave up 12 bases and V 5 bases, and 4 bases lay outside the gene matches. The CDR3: CASSGDRGKPLHF. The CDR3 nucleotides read TGTGCCAGCAGTGGGGACAGGGGAAAACCCCTCCACTTT.